The T cell receptor beta chain under discussion was sequenced for a study of cytomegalovirus exposure and HLA in healthy donors. The PCR employed 60 Vbeta primers together with 13 Jbeta primers. Method: immunoSEQ multiplex PCR; TCRdb's copy keeps in-frame clones and lacks some. The data hold over 130,000 clones, with 70% to 80% observed a single time. Notes on the study in general: Productive rates of about 87% or about 30% were seen for most TCR beta V segments in an earlier analysis.

This clone has just a few counts. What it binds is not known. Source material: PBMCs. The TCR originated in a woman aged 35 to 49 in good health and CMV-seropositive.

CDR3 loop: CASSLDFGQGWPQHF. CDR3 sequence (DNA): TGCGCCAGCAGCTTGGATTTTGGACAGGGTTGGCCCCAGCATTTT. The V gene is TRBV5-1, the J gene TRBJ1-5, with 8 bases identical to TRBD1. The CDR3 is made up of 15 amino acids. CDR1 and CDR2 (germline): SGHRS, YFSETQ. Trimming at V came to 0 bases and at J to 9 bases, leaving 8 bases not matched to a gene.